This TCR beta chain comes out of a study of blood T cell repertoires in COVID-19. Sequencing used immunoSEQ multiplex PCR; TCRdb keeps in-frame clones, though not all of them. The table has 200,000 to 250,000 clones, 82% seen once; the top ten hold 3.6%. The source of this sequence is a woman aged 80 or over with acute or convalescent COVID-19. Sequencing was carried out using peripheral blood.

Here the CDR3 DNA reads TGTGCCAGCAGCTTCCCTCGGGAGACCCAGTACTTC. Translation: CASSFPRETQYF. The chain has TRBV11-3 and TRBJ2-5; D call uncertain. The CDR3 contains 12 residues. Deletions cut 3 bases from V and 5 bases from J, with 7 bases between. CDR1 SGHNT and CDR2 YENEEA come from the germline V gene. Supplemented by reference TRBV11-3 and TRBJ2-5, the full variable domain reads EAGVVQSPRYKIIEKKQPVAFWCNPISGHNTLYWYLQNLGQGPELLIRYENEEAVDDSQLPKDRFSAERLKGVDSTLKIQPAELGDSAVYLCASSFPRETQYFGPGTRLLVL.